Below, 22 T cell receptor beta chains from the same sample are listed, as sequenced in a study of response to subunit inactivated influenza vaccine. In TCRdb, the RT-PCR reads were re-called with MiXCR into one record per CDR3 protein. In the table there are 500,000 to 600,000 distinct CDR3 sequences, about 8% of which are singletons. Sequenced here: PBMCs from blood, sampled around 2 years after vaccination. The source is a man aged 45-69 years who received an inactivated influenza vaccine.

This chain links TRBV20-1 with TRBJ2-5; maybe TRBD1 (6 bases). CDR1 DFQATT and CDR2 SNEGSKA come from the germline V gene (reference sequence). The CDR3 extends over 13 amino acids. V lost 3 bases and J lost 5, with 13 bases in between. The CDR3 loop reads CSASRQVKETQYF. As DNA, the CDR3 is TGCAGTGCTAGTAGACAGGTGAAGGAGACCCAGTACTTC.

This clonotype was detected ten times or more. V and J are TRBV4-1 and TRBJ1-5, with TRBD1 matching over 8 bases. Germline V CDR1 and CDR2: MGHRA, YSYEKL. V dropped 4 bases and J dropped 0; count of bases not matched to a gene: 5. The CDR3 contains 16 residues. The CDR3, as DNA: TGCGCCAGCAGCCTACGACAGGGGTTTAGCAATCAGCCCCAGCATTTT. It is translated as CASSLRQGFSNQPQHF.

This clonotype was counted only a few times. CDR3 residues: CASSYSIGAGTEAFF. The DNA of the CDR3 is TGTGCCAGCAGTTACTCGATCGGGGCCGGCACTGAAGCTTTCTTT. The rearrangement uses TRBV6-5 and TRBJ1-1; possible D gene TRBD1, 5 bases. The V gene lost 0 bases and the J gene lost 4 bases, with 12 bases spanning the gap. This CDR3 spans 15 amino acids. The germline V gene encodes CDR1 MNHEY and CDR2 SVGAGI.

This clonotype was recorded many times. This chain connects TRBV20-1 to TRBJ2-3; 12 nucleotides match TRBD2. Losses at the gene ends were 6 bases for V and 4 bases for J; bases not matched to a gene: 8. The CDR3 contains 15 residues. Germline V gene lookup returns CDR1 DFQATT and CDR2 SNEGSKA (reference sequence). For the CDR3, the DNA is TGCAGTGCGCCAAGACTAGCGGGAGTCTCAGATACGCAGTATTTT. Translating gives CSAPRLAGVSDTQYF.

This clonotype was detected only a few times. CDR3 coding DNA: TGTGCCAGCCAAGATCTAGCGGGGGTTGAGACCCAGTACTTC. Amino acids: CASQDLAGVETQYF. The rearrangement uses TRBV2 and TRBJ2-5, with 10 bases matching TRBD2. The CDR3 totals 14 residues. Germline CDR1 SNHLY, CDR2 FYNNEI. V lost 8 bases and J lost 5; bases outside the gene matches: 8.

The V and J genes are TRBV20-1 and TRBJ1-1, with 9 bases aligning to TRBD1. Germline CDR1 is DFQATT and CDR2 is SNEGSKA (reference sequence). The length of the CDR3 is 13 residues. V was pared by 2 bases and J by 3 bases, with 1 base of the junction left unmatched. The CDR3, as DNA: TGCAGTGCTAGATACAGGGGGCACACTGAAGCTTTCTTT. Residues: CSARYRGHTEAFF.

This clonotype was counted a few times. The chain recombines TRBV5-1 with TRBJ2-7; 12 bases line up with TRBD2. V lost 4 bases, J lost 1 base, and 3 bases stayed unmatched. CDR1 SGHRS and CDR2 YFSETQ come from the germline V gene. This CDR3 is 15 amino acids long. The CDR3 is CASSSGLAGSYEQYF. The CDR3 coding sequence is TGCGCCAGCAGCAGCGGACTAGCGGGGTCCTACGAGCAGTACTTC.

This clonotype was observed at least ten times. The chain employs TRBV12-3 or TRBV12-4 and TRBJ2-7; D is perhaps TRBD2 (5 bases). The CDR3 is 12 residues long. Trimming stripped 6 bases from V and 4 bases from J, with 10 bases between. The CDR3 spells CASRELGYEQYF. In DNA, the CDR3 is TGTGCCAGCAGAGAACTAGGTTACGAGCAGTACTTC.

This clonotype was counted at least ten times. This chain connects TRBV3-1 to TRBJ1-1, with D hard to call. Germline lookup yields CDR1 LGHDT and CDR2 YNNKEL (reference sequence). This CDR3 region has 12 residues. V was shortened by 2 bases and J by 6 bases, with 7 bases between the two germline ends. The CDR3 DNA is TGTGCCAGCAGCCAACGGGGTGCTGAAGCTTTCTTT. The encoded protein is CASSQRGAEAFF.

The gene calls are TRBV3-1 and TRBJ1-4; 8 bases agree with TRBD1. Germline V gene data show CDR1 as LGHDT and CDR2 as YNNKEL (reference sequence). V trimming: 1 base; J trimming: 4 bases; junction bases outside the gene matches: 2. The CDR3 length is 15 residues. The CDR3: CASSQVGQGNEKLFF. DNA of the CDR3: TGTGCCAGCAGCCAAGTTGGACAGGGTAATGAAAAACTGTTTTTT. Variable domain in full (rest from reference TRBV3-1 and TRBJ1-4): DTAVSQTPKYLVTQMGNDKSIKCEQNLGHDTMYWYKQDSKKFLKIMFSYNNKELIINETVPNRFSPKSPDKAHLNLHINSLELGDSAVYFCASSQVGQGNEKLFFGSGTQLSVL.

Only a few counts were recorded for this clonotype. The CDR3 sequence is CASRTGENNEQFF. The CDR3 DNA follows: TGTGCCAGCCGAACAGGGGAAAACAATGAGCAGTTCTTC. This chain connects TRBV12-3 or TRBV12-4 to TRBJ2-1; 7 nucleotides match TRBD1. V shed 8 bases, J shed 5 bases, and the junction held 6 bases outside the gene matches. The CDR3 loop spans 13 amino acids.

The rearrangement uses TRBV28 and TRBJ1-4; D is ambiguous. Trimming removed 2 bases at V and 6 bases at J, with 7 bases between. Germline CDR1 and CDR2: MDHEN and SYDVKM. The CDR3 consists of 13 residues. Here the CDR3 DNA reads TGTGCCAGCAGTTTAGGGAAGGATGAAAAACTGTTTTTT. Translation: CASSLGKDEKLFF. The whole variable domain, remainder taken from reference TRBV28 and TRBJ1-4, is DVKVTQSSRYLVKRTGEKVFLECVQDMDHENMFWYRQDPGLGLRLIYFSYDVKMKEKGDIPEGYSVSREKKERFSLILESASTNQTSMYLCASSLGKDEKLFFGSGTQLSVL.

The chain is built from TRBV15 and TRBJ1-4; TRBD1 aligns across 12 bases. Germline V lookup: CDR1 LNHNV, CDR2 YYDKDF (reference sequence). The CDR3 has 16 amino acids. With V trimmed by 5 bases and J by 2 bases, 3 bases remained unmatched. In DNA form, the CDR3 reads TGTGCCACCAGCGCGGGACAGGGGGCTACTAATGAAAAACTGTTTTTT. Amino acids: CATSAGQGATNEKLFF.

In this sample, this clonotype turned up a few times. The chain uses TRBV28 and TRBJ2-6; D gene ambiguous. The CDR3 is 15 amino acids. From germline, CDR1 is MDHEN and CDR2 SYDVKM. V was trimmed by 3 bases and J by 1 base, leaving 7 bases between them. CDR3 sequence reads: CASSFFGSGANVLTF. The CDR3 DNA reads as TGTGCCAGCAGTTTCTTTGGGTCTGGGGCCAACGTCCTGACTTTC.

Ten or more counts support this clonotype. In DNA form, the CDR3 reads TGCGCCAGCAGTGAGTTTCTGAACACCGGGGAGCTGTTTTTT. It translates to CASSEFLNTGELFF. This chain connects TRBV10-1 to TRBJ2-2; D is uncertain. This CDR3 spans 14 amino acids. CDR1 WNHNN and CDR2 SYGVQD come from the germline V gene (reference sequence). The germline V and J ends were trimmed by 1 base and 1 base, with 4 bases remaining between them.

This clonotype was seen ten or more times. The chain has TRBV5-6 and TRBJ1-4; D is ambiguous. The CDR3 runs 15 residues. Trimming removed 0 bases at V and 0 bases at J, with 6 bases between. In germline, CDR1 is SGHDT, CDR2 YYEEEE. As DNA, the CDR3 is TGTGCCAGCAGCTTGGGGGTTGCAACTAATGAAAAACTGTTTTTT. It specifies CASSLGVATNEKLFF. Using reference TRBV5-6 and TRBJ1-4 for the parts outside the CDR3, the full variable domain is DAGVTQSPTHLIKTRGQQVTLRCSPKSGHDTVSWYQQALGQGPQFIFQYYEEEERQRGNFPDRFSGHQFPNYSSELNVNALLLGDSALYLCASSLGVATNEKLFFGSGTQLSVL.

The chain links TRBV29-1 to TRBJ2-1; tentative D call: TRBD1 (5 bases). The CDR3 has 14 amino acids. CDR1 SQVTM and CDR2 ANQGSEA come from the germline V gene. Trimming stripped 4 bases from V and 5 bases from J, with 15 bases between. CDR3 residues: CSVAGHAKNNEQFF. CDR3 in DNA: TGCAGCGTTGCAGGGCATGCCAAGAACAATGAGCAGTTCTTC.

This clonotype was found a few times. The gene calls are TRBV10-1 and TRBJ2-7; either TRBD1 or TRBD2 may supply D (5 bases each). CDR1 is WNHNN, CDR2 SYGVQD, per germline (reference sequence). V lost 3 bases and J 2 bases, leaving 8 bases between the germline ends. The CDR3 totals 13 residues. The CDR3 DNA is TGCGCCAGCAGTGAACTGGGGGCCTACGAGCAGTACTTC. It encodes CASSELGAYEQYF.

There are a few counts of this clonotype. The chain is built from TRBV29-1 and TRBJ2-3; the D call may be TRBD1 or TRBD2 (9 bases each). The CDR3 is 19 residues long. CDR1 and CDR2 (germline): SQVTM, ANQGSEA. V was cut by 2 bases and J by 4 bases, with 28 bases left in between. CDR3 nucleotides: TGCAGCGTTGAATTGCGACAGGGGGAGAGCGGGAGGATATCAGATACGCAGTATTTT. Protein product: CSVELRQGESGRISDTQYF.

This clonotype appeared many times. The chain carries TRBV20-1 and TRBJ1-5; 8 bases match TRBD1. Germline V gene data show CDR1 as DFQATT and CDR2 as SNEGSKA (reference sequence). V dropped 3 bases and J dropped 0; count of bases not matched to a gene: 4. CDR3 length: 15 amino acids. Here the CDR3 DNA reads TGCAGTGCTAGGGGACAGGTTTATAGCAATCAGCCCCAGCATTTT. It encodes CSARGQVYSNQPQHF.

This clonotype has only a few counts. The chain is built from TRBV6-1 and TRBJ2-7; 10 bases line up with TRBD1. Per the germline V gene, CDR1 is MNHNS and CDR2 is SASEGT. This CDR3 region has 15 residues. Trimming took 6 bases from V and 3 from J; bases not matched to a gene: 8. The CDR3 here is CASRETGQGVYEQYF. The CDR3 DNA sequence: TGTGCCAGCAGAGAAACCGGACAGGGGGTCTACGAGCAGTACTTC.

The chain recombines TRBV29-1 with TRBJ2-7; 7 nucleotides align to TRBD1. CDR1 and CDR2 from the germline V gene are SQVTM and ANQGSEA. V dropped 3 bases and J dropped 2; count of bases not matched to a gene: 13. This CDR3 spans 16 amino acids. The CDR3 coding sequence is TGCAGCGTTGACGGTGTAAAGGGGGCGCATCCCTACGAGCAGTACTTC. Its protein is CSVDGVKGAHPYEQYF.